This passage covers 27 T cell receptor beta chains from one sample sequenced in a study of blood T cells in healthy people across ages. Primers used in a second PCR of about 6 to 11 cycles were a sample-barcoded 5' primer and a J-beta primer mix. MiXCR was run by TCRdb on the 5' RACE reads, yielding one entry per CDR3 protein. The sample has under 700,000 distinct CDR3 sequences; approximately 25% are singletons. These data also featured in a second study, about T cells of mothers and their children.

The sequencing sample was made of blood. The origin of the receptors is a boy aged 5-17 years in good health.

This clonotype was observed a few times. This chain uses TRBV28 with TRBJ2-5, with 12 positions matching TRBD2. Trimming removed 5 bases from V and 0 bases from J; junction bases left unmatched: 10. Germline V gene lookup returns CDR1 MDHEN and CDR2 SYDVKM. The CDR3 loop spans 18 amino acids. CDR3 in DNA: TGTGCCAGCAGTCCCCGACTAGCGGGAGTAAGCCACCAAGAGACCCAGTACTTC. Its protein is CASSPRLAGVSHQETQYF.

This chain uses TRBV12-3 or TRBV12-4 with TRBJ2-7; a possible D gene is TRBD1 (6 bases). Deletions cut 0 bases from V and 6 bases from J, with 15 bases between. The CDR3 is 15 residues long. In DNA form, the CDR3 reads TGTGCCAGCAGTTTAGCGGGGGCCTACCTTCGCGAGCAGTACTTC. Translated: CASSLAGAYLREQYF.

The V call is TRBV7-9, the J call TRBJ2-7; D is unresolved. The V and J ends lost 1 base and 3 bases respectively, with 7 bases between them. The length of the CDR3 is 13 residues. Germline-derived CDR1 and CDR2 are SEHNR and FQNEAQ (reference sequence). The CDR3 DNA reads TGTGCCAGCAGCTTAGACAGAAACTACGAGCAGTACTTC. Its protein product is CASSLDRNYEQYF.

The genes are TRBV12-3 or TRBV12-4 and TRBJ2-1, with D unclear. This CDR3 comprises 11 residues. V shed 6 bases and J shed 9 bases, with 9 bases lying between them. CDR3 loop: CASSLQREQFF. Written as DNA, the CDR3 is TGTGCCAGCAGCCTACAGCGTGAGCAGTTCTTC.

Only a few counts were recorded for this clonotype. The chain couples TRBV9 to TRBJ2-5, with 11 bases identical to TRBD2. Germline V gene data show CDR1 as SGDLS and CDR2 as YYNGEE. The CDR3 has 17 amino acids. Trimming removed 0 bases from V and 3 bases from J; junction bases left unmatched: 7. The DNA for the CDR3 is TGTGCCAGCAGCGTAGATCCTAGCGGGGGGCATAAAGAGACCCAGTACTTC. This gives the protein CASSVDPSGGHKETQYF.

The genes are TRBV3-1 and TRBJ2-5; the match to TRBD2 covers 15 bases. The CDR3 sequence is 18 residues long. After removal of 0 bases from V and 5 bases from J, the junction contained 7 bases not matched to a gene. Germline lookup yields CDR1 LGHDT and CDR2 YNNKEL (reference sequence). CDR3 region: CASSQDPGLAGGRETQYF. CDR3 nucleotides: TGTGCCAGCAGCCAAGATCCGGGACTAGCGGGAGGACGGGAGACCCAGTACTTC.

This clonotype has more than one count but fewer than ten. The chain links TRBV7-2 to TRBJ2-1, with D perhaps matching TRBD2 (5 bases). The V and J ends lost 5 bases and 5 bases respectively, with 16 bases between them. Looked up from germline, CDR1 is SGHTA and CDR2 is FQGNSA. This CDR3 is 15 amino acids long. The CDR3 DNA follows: TGTGCCAGCAGCCCGCTAGCACATAGAGACAATGAGCAGTTCTTC. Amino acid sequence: CASSPLAHRDNEQFF.

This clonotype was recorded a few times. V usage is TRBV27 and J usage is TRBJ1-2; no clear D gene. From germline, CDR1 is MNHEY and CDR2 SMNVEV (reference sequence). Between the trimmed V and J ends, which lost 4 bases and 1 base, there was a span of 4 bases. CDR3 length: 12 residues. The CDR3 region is CASSSDNYGYTF. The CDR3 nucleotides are TGTGCCAGCAGTTCTGATAACTATGGCTACACCTTC.

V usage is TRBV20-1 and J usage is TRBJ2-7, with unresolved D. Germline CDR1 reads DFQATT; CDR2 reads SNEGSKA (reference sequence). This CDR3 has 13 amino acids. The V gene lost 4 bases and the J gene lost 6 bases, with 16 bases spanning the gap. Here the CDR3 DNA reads TGCAGTGCTAAACCCAACTCGGATATCGAGCAGTACTTC. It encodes CSAKPNSDIEQYF.

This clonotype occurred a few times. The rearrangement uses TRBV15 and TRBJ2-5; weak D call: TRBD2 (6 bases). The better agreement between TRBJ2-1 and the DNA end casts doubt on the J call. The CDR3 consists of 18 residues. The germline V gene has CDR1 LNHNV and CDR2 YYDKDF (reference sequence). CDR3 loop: CATSTPGVKRGLYNEQFF. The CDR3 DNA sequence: TGTGCCACCAGCACACCGGGAGTGAAGAGAGGACTCTACAATGAGCAGTTCTTC.

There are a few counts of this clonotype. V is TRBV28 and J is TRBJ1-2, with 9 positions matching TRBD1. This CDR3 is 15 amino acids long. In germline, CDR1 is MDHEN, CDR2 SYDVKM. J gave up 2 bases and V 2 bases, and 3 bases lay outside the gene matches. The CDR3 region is CASSLTGTGNYGYTF. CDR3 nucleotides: TGTGCCAGCAGTTTAACCGGGACAGGGAACTATGGCTACACCTTC.

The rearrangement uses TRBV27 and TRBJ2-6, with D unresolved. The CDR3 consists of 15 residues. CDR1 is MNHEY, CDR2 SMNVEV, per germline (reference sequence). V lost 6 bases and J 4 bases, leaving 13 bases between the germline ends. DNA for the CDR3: TGTGCCAGCAGCAAGGCCAATCGAGGGGCCAACGTCCTGACTTTC. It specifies CASSKANRGANVLTF.

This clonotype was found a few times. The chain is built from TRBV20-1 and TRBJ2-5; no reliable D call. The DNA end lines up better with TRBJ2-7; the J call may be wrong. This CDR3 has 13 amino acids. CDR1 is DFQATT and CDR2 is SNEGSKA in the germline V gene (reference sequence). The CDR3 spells CSARDKPSYEQYF. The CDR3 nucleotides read TGCAGTGCTAGAGATAAACCATCCTACGAGCAGTACTTC.

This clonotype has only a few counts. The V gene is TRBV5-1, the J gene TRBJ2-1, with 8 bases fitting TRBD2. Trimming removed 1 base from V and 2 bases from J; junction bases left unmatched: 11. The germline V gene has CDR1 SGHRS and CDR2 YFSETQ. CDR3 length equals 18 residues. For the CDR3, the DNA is TGCGCCAGCAGCTTGTTGCATACTCTAGCGGGCCCCTACAATGAGCAGTTCTTC. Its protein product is CASSLLHTLAGPYNEQFF. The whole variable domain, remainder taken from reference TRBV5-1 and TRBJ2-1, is KAGVTQTPRYLIKTRGQQVTLSCSPISGHRSVSWYQQTPGQGLQFLFEYFSETQRNKGNFPGRFSGRQFSNSRSEMNVSTLELGDSALYLCASSLLHTLAGPYNEQFFGPGTRLTVL.

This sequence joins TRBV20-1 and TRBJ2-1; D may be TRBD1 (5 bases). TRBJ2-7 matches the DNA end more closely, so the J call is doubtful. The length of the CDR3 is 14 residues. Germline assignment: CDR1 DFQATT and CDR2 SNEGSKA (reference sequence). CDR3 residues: CSARPRQGPYEQYF. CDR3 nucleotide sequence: TGCAGTGCTCGGCCGCGGCAGGGTCCCTACGAGCAGTACTTC.

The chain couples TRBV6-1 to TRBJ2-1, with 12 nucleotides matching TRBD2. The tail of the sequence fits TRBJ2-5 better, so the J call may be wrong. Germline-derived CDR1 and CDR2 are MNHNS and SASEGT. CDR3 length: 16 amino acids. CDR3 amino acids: CASSRGLAGPQETQYF. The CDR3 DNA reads TGTGCCAGCAGCCGCGGACTAGCGGGGCCCCAAGAGACCCAGTACTTC.

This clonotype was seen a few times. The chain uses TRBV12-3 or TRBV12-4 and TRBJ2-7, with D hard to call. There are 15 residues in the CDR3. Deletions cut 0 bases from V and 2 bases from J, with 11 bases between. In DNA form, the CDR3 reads TGTGCCAGCAGTTTAGCAGGGCAAGTAGCCTACGAGCAGTACTTC. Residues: CASSLAGQVAYEQYF.

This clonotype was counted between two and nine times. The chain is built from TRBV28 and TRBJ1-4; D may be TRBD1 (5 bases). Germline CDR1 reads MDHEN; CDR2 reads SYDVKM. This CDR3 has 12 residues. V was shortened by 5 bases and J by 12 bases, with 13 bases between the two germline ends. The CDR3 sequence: CASSPRDGELFF. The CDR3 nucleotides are TGTGCCAGCAGTCCCAGGGACGGGGAACTGTTTTTT. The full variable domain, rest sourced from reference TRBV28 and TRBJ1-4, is DVKVTQSSRYLVKRTGEKVFLECVQDMDHENMFWYRQDPGLGLRLIYFSYDVKMKEKGDIPEGYSVSREKKERFSLILESASTNQTSMYLCASSPRDGELFFGSGTQLSVL.

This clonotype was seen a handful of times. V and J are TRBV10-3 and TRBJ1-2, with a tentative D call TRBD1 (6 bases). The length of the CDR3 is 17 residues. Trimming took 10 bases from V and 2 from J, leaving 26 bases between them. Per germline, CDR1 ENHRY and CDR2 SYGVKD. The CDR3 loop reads CATQGWKAEHLNYGYTF. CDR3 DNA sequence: TGTGCCACGCAGGGGTGGAAGGCCGAACACCTGAACTATGGCTACACCTTC.

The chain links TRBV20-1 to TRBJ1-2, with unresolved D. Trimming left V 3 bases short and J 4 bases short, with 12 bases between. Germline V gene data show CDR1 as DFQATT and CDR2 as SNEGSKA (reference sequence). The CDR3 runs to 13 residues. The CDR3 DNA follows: TGCAGTGCTAGGCTCCCCGGCCTCTATGGCTACACCTTC. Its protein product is CSARLPGLYGYTF.

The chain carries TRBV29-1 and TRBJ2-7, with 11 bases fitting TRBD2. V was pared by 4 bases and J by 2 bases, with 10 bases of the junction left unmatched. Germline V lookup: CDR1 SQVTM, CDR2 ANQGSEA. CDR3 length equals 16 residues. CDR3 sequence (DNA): TGCAGCGTTGCAGGGGATAGCGGGAGGGCCCCCTACGAGCAGTACTTC. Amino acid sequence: CSVAGDSGRAPYEQYF.

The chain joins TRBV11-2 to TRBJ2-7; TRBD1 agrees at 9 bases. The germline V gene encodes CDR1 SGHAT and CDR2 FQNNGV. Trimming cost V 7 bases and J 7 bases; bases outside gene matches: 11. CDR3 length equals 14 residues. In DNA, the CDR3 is TGTGCCAGCACCTATCCGCCGACAGGGGGTGAGCAGTACTTC. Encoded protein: CASTYPPTGGEQYF.

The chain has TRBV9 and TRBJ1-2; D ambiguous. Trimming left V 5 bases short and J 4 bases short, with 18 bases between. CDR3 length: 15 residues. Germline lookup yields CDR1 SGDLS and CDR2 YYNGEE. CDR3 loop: CASSRHLEGSYGYTF. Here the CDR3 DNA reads TGTGCCAGCAGTCGACACCTGGAGGGCAGCTATGGCTACACCTTC. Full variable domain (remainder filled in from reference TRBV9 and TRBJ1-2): DSGVTQTPKHLITATGQRVTLRCSPRSGDLSVYWYQQSLDQGLQFLIQYYNGEERAKGNILERFSAQQFPDLHSELNLSSLELGDSALYFCASSRHLEGSYGYTFGSGTRLTVV.

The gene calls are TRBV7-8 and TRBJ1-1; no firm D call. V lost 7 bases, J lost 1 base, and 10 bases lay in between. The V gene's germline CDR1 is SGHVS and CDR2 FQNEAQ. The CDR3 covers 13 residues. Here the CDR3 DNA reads TGTGCCAGCACAAAGATCCGGAACACTGAAGCTTTCTTT. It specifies CASTKIRNTEAFF.

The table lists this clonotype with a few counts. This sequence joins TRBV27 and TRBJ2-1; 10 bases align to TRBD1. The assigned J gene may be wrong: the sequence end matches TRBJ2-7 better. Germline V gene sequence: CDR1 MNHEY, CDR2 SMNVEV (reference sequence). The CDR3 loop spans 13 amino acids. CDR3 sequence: CASRDRGSYEQYF. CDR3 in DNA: TGTGCCAGCCGGGACAGGGGTTCCTACGAGCAGTACTTC.

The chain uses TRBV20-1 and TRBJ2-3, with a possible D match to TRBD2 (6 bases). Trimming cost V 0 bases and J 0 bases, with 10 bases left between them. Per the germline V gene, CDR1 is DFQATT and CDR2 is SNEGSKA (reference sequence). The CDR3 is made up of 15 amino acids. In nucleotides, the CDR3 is TGCAGTGCTAGAGACCAGCGGGTTAGCACAGATACGCAGTATTTT. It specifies CSARDQRVSTDTQYF.

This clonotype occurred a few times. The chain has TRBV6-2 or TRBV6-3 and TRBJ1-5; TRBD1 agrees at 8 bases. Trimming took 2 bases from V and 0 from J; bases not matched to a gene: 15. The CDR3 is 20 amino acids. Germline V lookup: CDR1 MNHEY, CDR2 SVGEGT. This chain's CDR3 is CASSYMGPGQDPYSNQPQHF. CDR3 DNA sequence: TGTGCCAGCAGTTACATGGGACCGGGACAGGACCCGTATAGCAATCAGCCCCAGCATTTT.